The TCR beta chain under discussion was sequenced for a study of T cell responses to AZD1222 COVID-19 vaccine. Overall study findings and caveats: There were repertoire samples only from the period after the peak T cell response. The span of vaccine-associated CD4 TCRs extended across spike, with dominance at 160-218 and 743-854.

A remark on this clone: The antigen is unknown.

Looked up from germline, CDR1 is SGDLS and CDR2 is YYNGEE. This CDR3 has 15 amino acids. V dropped 0 bases and J dropped 5 bases, with 12 bases sitting between them. TCRdb's table, derived via immunoSEQ multiplex PCR, lists solely in-frame clones and lacks some. The table records fewer than 200,000 clones, more than 80% of them present only once. The sequences come from peripheral blood, collected on day 0 of AZD1222 vaccination. The chain carries TRBV9 and TRBJ1-5; D is uncertain. This TCR was sampled from an adult in good health. As DNA, the CDR3 is TGTGCCAGCAGCGTAGCACTAAACCCTTATCAGCCCCAGCATTTT. This codes for CASSVALNPYQPQHF.